Ten or more counts support the clone carrying this TCR beta chain. The antigen is not known. The data belong to a study of beta chain features in type 1 diabetes. As for the study in general: Sorted cell examination encompassed about 110 million cells across all samples. Overall study results and limits: TCRB CDR3s were moderately but significantly shorter in Type 1 diabetes patients in all four CD4+ subsets.

Isolated RNA was reverse transcribed in full, so expressed TCRB transcripts were sequenced. Libraries were prepared by immunoSEQ multiplex PCR; TCRdb keeps only in-frame clonotypes and omits some of them. Of 140,000 to 150,000 clones listed, about 12% are singletons. Sorted CD4+ subsets: naive, central memory, regulatory, stem cell-like memory (CD45RO/CCR7/CD25/CD127/CD95/CD27 panel). Once sorted, every population was more than 95% pure. The material sequenced was central memory CD4+ T cells from blood. The sequence was obtained from a man between 18 and 29 years old with type 1 diabetes.

CDR3 bases: TGCGCCAGCAGCTTATTGACAGGGGGTGTCGATACGCAGTATTTT. Encoded protein: CASSLLTGGVDTQYF. J is TRBJ2-3 and V is TRBV4-1, with 9 nucleotides matching TRBD1. Looked up from germline, CDR1 is MGHRA and CDR2 is YSYEKL. The J segment lost 6 bases and the V segment lost 5 bases, leaving 9 bases of the junction unmatched. The length of the CDR3 is 15 residues.